This TCR beta chain was identified during a study of neoadjuvant nivolumab and ipilimumab in lung cancer. Study-level information: The combination arm added day-1 ipilimumab 1 mg/kg to nivolumab 3 mg/kg on days 1, 15, 29. Findings and limits, study-wide: A small number of samples were TCR sequenced.

The CDR3 consists of 15 residues. Deletions cut 4 bases from V and 2 bases from J, with 13 bases between. Germline loops: CDR1 SGHKS, CDR2 YYEKEE (reference sequence). Profiling relied on immunoSEQ multiplex PCR, and the TCRdb table lists in-frame clones only, not all of them. Here the sample spans over 10,000 clones, under 97% being singletons. With respect to this clone: Antigen specificity is unknown.

The chain links TRBV5-5 to TRBJ1-5, with D uncertain. Sequencing used peripheral blood, obtained after neoadjuvant nivolumab, alone or with ipilimumab, at or shortly before surgery. The sequence derives from an adult with non-small cell lung cancer. CDR3 nucleotides: TGTGCCAGCAGCAAGGCCGGCGCGGGCAATCAGCCCCAGCATTTT. Protein sequence: CASSKAGAGNQPQHF.